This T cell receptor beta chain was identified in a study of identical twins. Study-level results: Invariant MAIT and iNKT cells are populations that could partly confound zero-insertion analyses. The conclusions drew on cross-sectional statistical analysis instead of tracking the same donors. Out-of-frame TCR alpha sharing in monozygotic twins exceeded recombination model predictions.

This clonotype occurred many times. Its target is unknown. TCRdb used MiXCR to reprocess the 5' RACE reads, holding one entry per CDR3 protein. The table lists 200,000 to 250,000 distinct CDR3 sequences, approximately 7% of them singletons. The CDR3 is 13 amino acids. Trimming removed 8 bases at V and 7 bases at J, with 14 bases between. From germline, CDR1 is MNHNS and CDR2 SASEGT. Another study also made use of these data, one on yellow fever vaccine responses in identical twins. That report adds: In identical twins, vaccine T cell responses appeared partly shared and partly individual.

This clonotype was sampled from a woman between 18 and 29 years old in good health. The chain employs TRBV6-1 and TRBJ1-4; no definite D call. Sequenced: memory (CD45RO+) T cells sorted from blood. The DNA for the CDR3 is TGTGCCAGCTCTAACAAGGAAGGTGAAAAACTGTTTTTT. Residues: CASSNKEGEKLFF.